The 27 T cell receptor beta chains below were found in one sample sequenced in a study of cytomegalovirus exposure and HLA in healthy donors. In the PCR, 60 Vbeta and 13 Jbeta primers were used. Generated by immunoSEQ multiplex PCR, the TCRdb table keeps only in-frame clones and is missing some. The sample comprises 92,000 or so clones, approximately 69% of which are singletons, and 20% to 25% rests with the top ten. Sequences were obtained from PBMCs. The receptors come from a woman aged 45-65 years in good health and CMV-seropositive.

This clone came up once. As DNA, the CDR3 is TGTGCCAGCAGCTTAACAAGTAGCCGGTCGTGGACAGATACGCAGTATTTT. As protein: CASSLTSSRSWTDTQYF. V gene TRBV7-2 combines with J gene TRBJ2-3; D not resolved. Germline-derived CDR1 and CDR2 are SGHTA and FQGNSA. The length of the CDR3 is 17 residues. V was shortened by 2 bases and J by 3 bases, with 18 bases between the two germline ends.

The V and J genes are TRBV10-3 and TRBJ1-4; D remains unclear. Deletions cut 6 bases from V and 6 bases from J, with 11 bases between. This CDR3 comprises 13 residues. Germline CDR1 and CDR2: ENHRY and SYGVKD. Here the CDR3 reads CAIRSGFDEKLFF. CDR3 sequence (DNA): TGTGCCATCAGGTCTGGCTTCGATGAAAAACTGTTTTTT.

This chain uses TRBV6-5 with TRBJ1-2, with D tentatively TRBD1 (6 bases). The CDR3 extends over 14 amino acids. Germline CDR1 is MNHEY and CDR2 is SVGAGI. V was clipped by 0 bases and J by 2 bases, with 7 bases between them. CDR3 sequence: CASSYSGQNYGYTF. DNA for the CDR3: TGTGCCAGCAGTTACTCCGGACAGAACTATGGCTACACCTTC.

The table lists this clone with a few counts. The J gene is TRBJ2-6, the V gene TRBV7-9; TRBD1 matches 7 bases. The CDR3 contains 19 residues. The germline V gene encodes CDR1 SEHNR and CDR2 FQNEAQ (reference sequence). J was trimmed by 0 bases and V by 4 bases; bases with no gene match: 12. CDR3 in amino acids: CASSSTDRFSSSGANVLTF. The DNA of the CDR3 is TGTGCCAGCAGCTCAACGGACAGGTTCTCCAGCTCTGGGGCCAACGTCCTGACTTTC.

This clone has only a few counts. The genes are TRBV27 and TRBJ2-7; the match to TRBD2 covers 10 bases. The CDR3 runs 16 residues. The V gene end was trimmed by 0 bases and the J gene end by 2 bases; junction bases not matched to a gene: 4. Germline V CDR1 and CDR2: MNHEY, SMNVEV (reference sequence). The CDR3 nucleotides are TGTGCCAGCAGTTTATCGGCCAGCGGGGGGGCCTACGAGCAGTACTTC. Its protein is CASSLSASGGAYEQYF.

The chain uses TRBV7-9 and TRBJ2-1; 7 bases match TRBD1. Germline loops: CDR1 SEHNR, CDR2 FQNEAQ (reference sequence). This CDR3 spans 15 amino acids. J lost 5 bases, V lost 2 bases, and 6 bases had no gene match. The CDR3 spells CASSLTGTANNEQFF. For the CDR3, the DNA is TGTGCCAGCAGCTTAACTGGGACAGCGAACAATGAGCAGTTCTTC.

The chain links TRBV11-2 to TRBJ2-1; TRBD2 agrees at 11 bases. Per germline, CDR1 SGHAT and CDR2 FQNNGV. The CDR3 contains 16 residues. V shed 3 bases, J shed 6 bases, and the junction held 7 bases outside the gene matches. Here the CDR3 reads CASSFLRGLAVNEQFF. The DNA of the CDR3 is TGTGCCAGCAGCTTTCTTAGGGGACTAGCGGTCAATGAGCAGTTCTTC.

CDR3 protein: CASSSGGQSYEQYF. The CDR3 region has the DNA TGTGCCAGCAGCTCCGGGGGACAGAGCTACGAGCAGTACTTC. V usage is TRBV13 and J usage is TRBJ2-7; possibly TRBD1 for D (7 bases). Per the germline V gene, CDR1 is PRHDT and CDR2 is FYEKMQ (reference sequence). Deletions cut 4 bases from V and 3 bases from J, with 13 bases between. This CDR3 region has 14 residues.

J is TRBJ2-3 and V is TRBV5-1; maybe TRBD2 (6 bases). The V and J ends lost 0 bases and 0 bases respectively, with 11 bases between them. The germline V gene encodes CDR1 SGHRS and CDR2 YFSETQ. The CDR3 loop spans 16 amino acids. CDR3 nucleotide sequence: TGCGCCAGCAGCTTGGATCCGGGGGTTAGCACAGATACGCAGTATTTT. Translated, it gives CASSLDPGVSTDTQYF.

The V and J genes are TRBV19 and TRBJ1-5; 8 bases align to TRBD1. After removal of 6 bases from V and 5 bases from J, the junction contained 9 bases not matched to a gene. CDR1 LNHDA and CDR2 SQIVND come from the germline V gene (reference sequence). The CDR3 is made up of 15 amino acids. Here the CDR3 reads CASSPTGVNDQPQHF. Written as DNA, the CDR3 is TGTGCCAGTAGCCCGACAGGGGTCAACGATCAGCCCCAGCATTTT.

The genes are TRBV5-4 and TRBJ1-1; no reliable D call. Germline CDR1 is SGHNT and CDR2 is YYREEE (reference sequence). The V and J ends lost 3 bases and 1 base respectively, with 7 bases between them. This CDR3 comprises 13 residues. DNA for the CDR3: TGTGCCAGCAGCTGGGGAGCGAACACTGAAGCTTTCTTT. It specifies CASSWGANTEAFF.

The rearrangement joins TRBV5-1 to TRBJ2-2, with D uncertain. Trimming cost V 5 bases and J 6 bases, with 11 bases left between them. Germline values: CDR1 SGHRS, CDR2 YFSETQ. The CDR3 is 13 amino acids. CDR3 coding DNA: TGCGCCAGCAGTATAGATGAGGCCGGGGAGCTGTTTTTT. Encoded protein: CASSIDEAGELFF.

The chain joins TRBV6-5 to TRBJ2-4; maybe TRBD2 (5 bases). This CDR3 has 15 amino acids. Trimming removed 5 bases at V and 0 bases at J, with 11 bases between. CDR1 and CDR2 from the germline V gene are MNHEY and SVGAGI. CDR3 in amino acids: CASSQLVIAKNIQYF. The CDR3 nucleotides read TGTGCCAGCAGTCAACTAGTTATAGCCAAAAACATTCAGTACTTC.

The CDR3 spells CASSTGTGMSQPQHF. CDR3 bases: TGTGCCAGCAGTACGGGGACAGGGATGTCCCAGCCCCAGCATTTT. This sequence joins TRBV6-5 and TRBJ1-5; 9 bases match TRBD1. The length of the CDR3 is 15 residues. Germline CDR1 and CDR2: MNHEY and SVGAGI. Trimming removed 5 bases from V and 7 bases from J; junction bases left unmatched: 9.

This chain connects TRBV5-1 to TRBJ2-7, with TRBD2 matching 8 bases. The CDR3 length is 16 residues. Unmatched junction bases numbered 13, after V lost 3 bases and J lost 5 bases. Germline loops: CDR1 SGHRS, CDR2 YFSETQ. The CDR3 loop reads CASSWGLVRQRDEQYF. DNA of the CDR3: TGCGCCAGCAGCTGGGGACTAGTGAGGCAGAGAGACGAGCAGTACTTC.

This chain links TRBV14 with TRBJ2-7; D is unclear. V gave up 3 bases and J gave up 5 bases, with 11 bases separating them. Germline loops: CDR1 SGHDN, CDR2 FVKESK. CDR3 length equals 13 residues. The DNA for the CDR3 is TGTGCCAGCAGCCAGGGCCGACCACACGAGCAGTACTTC. It specifies CASSQGRPHEQYF.

This clone was counted a single time. The J gene is TRBJ1-2, the V gene TRBV7-9; 10 bases map to TRBD1. CDR1 and CDR2 from the germline V gene are SEHNR and FQNEAQ (reference sequence). J gave up 4 bases and V 1 base, and 6 bases lay outside the gene matches. There are 16 residues in the CDR3. CDR3 protein: CASSLGTGGASYGYTF. CDR3 sequence (DNA): TGTGCCAGCAGCTTAGGGACAGGGGGGGCGTCCTATGGCTACACCTTC.

The chain couples TRBV6-5 to TRBJ1-4; D ambiguous. V was cut by 0 bases and J by 0 bases, with 2 bases left in between. The CDR3 loop spans 14 amino acids. The germline gives CDR1 MNHEY, CDR2 SVGAGI. The CDR3 loop is CASSYSSTNEKLFF. CDR3 bases: TGTGCCAGCAGTTACTCCTCAACTAATGAAAAACTGTTTTTT.

This rearrangement joins TRBV19 to TRBJ2-3; D is possibly TRBD1 (6 bases). Deletions cut 6 bases from V and 4 bases from J, with 20 bases between. Germline CDR1 reads LNHDA; CDR2 reads SQIVND (reference sequence). CDR3 length: 16 residues. This chain's CDR3 is CASSPSGTQFSDTQYF. The DNA for the CDR3 is TGTGCCAGTAGCCCGTCCGGGACACAGTTTTCAGATACGCAGTATTTT. The whole variable domain, filled in from reference TRBV19 and TRBJ2-3, reads DGGITQSPKYLFRKEGQNVTLSCEQNLNHDAMYWYRQDPGQGLRLIYYSQIVNDFQKGDIAEGYSVSREKKESFPLTVTSAQKNPTAFYLCASSPSGTQFSDTQYFGPGTRLTVL.

V and J are TRBV7-9 and TRBJ2-1, with TRBD2 matching 9 bases. The CDR3 loop spans 16 amino acids. CDR1 is SEHNR and CDR2 is FQNEAQ in the germline V gene (reference sequence). V shed 1 base and J 9 bases; nucleotides not matched to a gene: 10. The CDR3 region has the DNA TGTGCCAGCAGCTTAGGTGGCGGGGGGGCCTTGAGTGAGCAGTTCTTC. Protein product: CASSLGGGGALSEQFF.

This chain links TRBV2 with TRBJ1-2; D gene unclear. Germline lookup yields CDR1 SNHLY and CDR2 FYNNEI. Trimming took off 6 bases at V and 0 bases at J, with 8 bases between the two ends. The CDR3 contains 13 residues. CDR3 residues: CASSRLSNYGYTF. Here the CDR3 DNA reads TGTGCCAGCAGCCGACTCTCTAACTATGGCTACACCTTC.

The chain links TRBV2 to TRBJ1-2, with 8 bases identical to TRBD1. Unmatched junction bases numbered 7, after V lost 5 bases and J lost 5 bases. The CDR3 length is 14 residues. CDR1 SNHLY and CDR2 FYNNEI come from the germline V gene. This CDR3 reads CASSNADRVYGYTF. CDR3 nucleotide sequence: TGTGCCAGCAGTAACGCGGACAGGGTTTATGGCTACACCTTC.

This chain connects TRBV29-1 to TRBJ1-2, with TRBD1 as a possible D gene (5 bases). The CDR3 contains 13 residues. V was cut by 3 bases and J by 7 bases, with 15 bases left in between. The germline V gene has CDR1 SQVTM and CDR2 ANQGSEA. Here the CDR3 DNA reads TGCAGCGTTGACGGGGGAGGTTATAGTGGCTACACCTTC. This translates into CSVDGGGYSGYTF.

This clone showed up many times. The chain links TRBV30 to TRBJ1-5; 9 bases map to TRBD1. The V segment lost 2 bases and the J segment 3 bases; nucleotides outside the gene matches: 5. The germline CDR1 and CDR2 sequences are GTSNPN and SVGIG (reference sequence). The CDR3 runs to 15 residues. CDR3 sequence: CAWSRTGAVNQPQHF. DNA of the CDR3: TGTGCCTGGAGTCGGACAGGGGCCGTCAATCAGCCCCAGCATTTT. Looking up the rest from reference TRBV30 and TRBJ1-5 gives the full variable domain: SQTIHQWPATLVQPVGSPLSLECTVEGTSNPNLYWYRQAAGRGLQLLFYSVGIGQISSEVPQNLSASRPQDRQFILSSKKLLLSDSGFYLCAWSRTGAVNQPQHFGDGTRLSIL.

This clone was found once. This chain uses TRBV27 with TRBJ2-2; the D gene is possibly TRBD1 (6 bases). The CDR3 length is 15 residues. Deletions cut 6 bases from V and 2 bases from J, with 13 bases between. Germline CDR1 is MNHEY and CDR2 is SMNVEV (reference sequence). This CDR3 is CASRHGQTNTGELFF. Written as DNA, the CDR3 is TGTGCCAGCAGGCACGGACAGACTAACACCGGGGAGCTGTTTTTT.

The chain is built from TRBV15 and TRBJ1-1; TRBD1 matches at 7 bases. The CDR3 consists of 13 residues. V shed 5 bases, J shed 4 bases, and the junction held 4 bases outside the gene matches. Germline-derived CDR1 and CDR2 are LNHNV and YYDKDF (reference sequence). As DNA, the CDR3 is TGTGCCACCAGCCCACGACAGGGCACTGAAGCTTTCTTT. Its protein is CATSPRQGTEAFF.

This clone was picked up one time. The chain employs TRBV19 and TRBJ1-5; tentative D call: TRBD1 (6 bases). Germline CDR1 reads LNHDA; CDR2 reads SQIVND (reference sequence). CDR3 length equals 14 residues. V was pared by 3 bases and J by 7 bases, with 13 bases between. The CDR3 coding sequence is TGTGCCAGTAGTATCTCACAGGGTTACCAGCCCCAGCATTTT. Its protein is CASSISQGYQPQHF.